This is a list of T cell receptor beta chains from one sample in a study of blood T cell repertoires in COVID-19. Assay used: immunoSEQ multiplex PCR; TCRdb lists only in-frame clones, some missing. The sample shows about 200,000 clones, around four fifths of them seen only once. Sequencing was done on a sample of peripheral blood. These TCRs come from a man in his sixties with COVID-19, enrolled during active disease. CDR3s include the opening cysteine and the closing phenylalanine or tryptophan. The order of the fields is CDR3 protein, clone size, V gene, J gene. A clone size is listed for some rows: how often the clone was seen (once, few, many), or a class if it is expanded.

CASSDLPGWGHTIYF	.	TRBV19	TRBJ1-3
CASGRGQGPLNTEAFF	.	TRBV5-1	TRBJ1-1
CASRGTASGSFHEQYF	.	TRBV27	TRBJ2-7
CAWTSQASSTDTQYF	once	TRBV30	TRBJ2-3
CASSERGGRGYTF	.	TRBV2	TRBJ1-2
CASSPDRGSSEQFF	.	TRBV19	TRBJ2-1
CASSFVAGFHGNQPQHF	.	TRBV7-8	TRBJ1-5
CASSLDSFQETQYF	.	TRBV7-9	TRBJ2-5
CSVEVMNTEAFF	.	TRBV29-1	TRBJ1-1
CASSMGRHYGYTF	.	TRBV6-5	TRBJ1-2
CASTTGTGFSEQFF	.	TRBV19	TRBJ2-1
CASSQSGGFGYTF	.	TRBV16	TRBJ1-2
CASSQAQSGVLYGYTF	.	TRBV4-2	TRBJ1-2
CASTSTNGQGQPQHF	.	TRBV19	TRBJ1-5
CATLRSGSYEQYF	once	TRBV10-2	TRBJ2-7
CASSGSRASYEQYF	.	TRBV10-1	TRBJ2-7